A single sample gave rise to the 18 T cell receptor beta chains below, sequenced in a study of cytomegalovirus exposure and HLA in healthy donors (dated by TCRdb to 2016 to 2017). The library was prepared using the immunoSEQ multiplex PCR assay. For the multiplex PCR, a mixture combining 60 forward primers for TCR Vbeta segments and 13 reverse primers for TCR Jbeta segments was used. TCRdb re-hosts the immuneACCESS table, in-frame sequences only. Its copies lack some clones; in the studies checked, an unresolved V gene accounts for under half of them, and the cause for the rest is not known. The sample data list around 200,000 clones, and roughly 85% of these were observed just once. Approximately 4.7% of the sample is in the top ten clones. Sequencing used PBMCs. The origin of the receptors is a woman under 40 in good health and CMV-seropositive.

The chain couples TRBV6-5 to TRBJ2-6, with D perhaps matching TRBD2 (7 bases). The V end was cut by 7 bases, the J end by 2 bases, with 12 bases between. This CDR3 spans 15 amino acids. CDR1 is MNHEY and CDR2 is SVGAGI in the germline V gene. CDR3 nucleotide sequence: TGTGCCAGCAACTCGGGGGGCCCTGGGGCCAACGTCCTGACTTTC. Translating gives CASNSGGPGANVLTF.

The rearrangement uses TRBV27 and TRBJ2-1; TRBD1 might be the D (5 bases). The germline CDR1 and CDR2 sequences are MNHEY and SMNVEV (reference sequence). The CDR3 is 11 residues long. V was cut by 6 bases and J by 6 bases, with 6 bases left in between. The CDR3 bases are TGTGCCAGCAGAGGGGTCAATGAGCAGTTCTTC. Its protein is CASRGVNEQFF.

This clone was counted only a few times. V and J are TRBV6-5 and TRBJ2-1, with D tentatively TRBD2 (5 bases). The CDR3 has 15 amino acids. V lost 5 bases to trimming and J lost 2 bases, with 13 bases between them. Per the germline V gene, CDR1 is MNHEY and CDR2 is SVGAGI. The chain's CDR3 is CASSREERAYNEQFF. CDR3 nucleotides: TGTGCCAGCAGTCGTGAGGAGAGGGCCTACAATGAGCAGTTCTTC.

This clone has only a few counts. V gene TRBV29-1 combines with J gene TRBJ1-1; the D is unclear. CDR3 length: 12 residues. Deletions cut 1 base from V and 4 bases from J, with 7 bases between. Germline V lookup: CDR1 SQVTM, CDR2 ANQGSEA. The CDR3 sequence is CSVEGTGTEAFF. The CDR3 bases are TGCAGCGTTGAAGGGACTGGCACTGAAGCTTTCTTT.

The CDR3 DNA follows: TGTGCCAGCAGTGGAGGCACTAGCGGGAGGAGGACCGGGGAGCTGTTTTTT. It translates to CASSGGTSGRRTGELFF. The chain couples TRBV6-4 to TRBJ2-2, with 12 nucleotides matching TRBD2. CDR3 length equals 17 residues. Germline V gives CDR1 MRHNA, CDR2 SNTAGT. The J segment lost 5 bases and the V segment lost 4 bases, leaving 8 bases of the junction unmatched.

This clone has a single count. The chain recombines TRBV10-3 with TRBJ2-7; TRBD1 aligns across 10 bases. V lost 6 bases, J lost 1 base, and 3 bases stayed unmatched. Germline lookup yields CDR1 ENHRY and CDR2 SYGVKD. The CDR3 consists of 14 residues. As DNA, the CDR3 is TGTGCCATCAGCCCGGGACAGGGGTCCTACGAGCAGTACTTC. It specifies CAISPGQGSYEQYF.

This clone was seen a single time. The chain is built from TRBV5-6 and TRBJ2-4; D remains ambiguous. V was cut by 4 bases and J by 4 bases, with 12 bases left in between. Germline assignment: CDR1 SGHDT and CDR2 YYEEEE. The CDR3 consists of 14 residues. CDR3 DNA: TGTGCCAGCAGCCTATTCGACTCTAAAAACATTCAGTACTTC. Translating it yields CASSLFDSKNIQYF.

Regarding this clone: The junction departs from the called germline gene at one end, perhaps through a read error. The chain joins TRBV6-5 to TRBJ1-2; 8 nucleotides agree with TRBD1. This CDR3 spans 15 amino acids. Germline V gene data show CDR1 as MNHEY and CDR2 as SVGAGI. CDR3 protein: CASSPSTGGVEAYVF. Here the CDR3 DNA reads TGTGCCAGCAGTCCCTCTACAGGGGGGGTAGAGGCCTATGTCTTC.

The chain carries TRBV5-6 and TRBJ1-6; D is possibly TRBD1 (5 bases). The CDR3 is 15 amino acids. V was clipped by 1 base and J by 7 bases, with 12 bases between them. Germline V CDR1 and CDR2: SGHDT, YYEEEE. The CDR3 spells CASSLFKQENSPLHF. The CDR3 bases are TGTGCCAGCAGCTTGTTTAAACAGGAGAATTCACCCCTCCACTTT.

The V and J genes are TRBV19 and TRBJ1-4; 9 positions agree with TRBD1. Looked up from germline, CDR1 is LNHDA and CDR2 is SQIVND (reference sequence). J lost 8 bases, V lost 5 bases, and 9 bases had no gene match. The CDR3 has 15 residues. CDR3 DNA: TGTGCCAGTAGTTTGACAGGGGGAAGCCCCGAAAAACTGTTTTTT. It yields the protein CASSLTGGSPEKLFF.

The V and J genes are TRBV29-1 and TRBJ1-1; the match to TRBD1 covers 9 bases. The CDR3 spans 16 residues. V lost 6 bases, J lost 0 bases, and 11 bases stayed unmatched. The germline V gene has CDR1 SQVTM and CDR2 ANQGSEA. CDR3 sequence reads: CSVQGGTGMMNTEAFF. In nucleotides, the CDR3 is TGCAGCGTCCAAGGAGGGACAGGGATGATGAACACTGAAGCTTTCTTT.

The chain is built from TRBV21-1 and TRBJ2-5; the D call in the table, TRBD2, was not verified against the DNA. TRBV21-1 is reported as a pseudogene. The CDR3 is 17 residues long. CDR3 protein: CASSKGLDGGASKTQYF. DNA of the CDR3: TGTGCCAGCAGCAAAGGATTGGACGGGGGTGCGTCAAAGACCCAGTACTTC.

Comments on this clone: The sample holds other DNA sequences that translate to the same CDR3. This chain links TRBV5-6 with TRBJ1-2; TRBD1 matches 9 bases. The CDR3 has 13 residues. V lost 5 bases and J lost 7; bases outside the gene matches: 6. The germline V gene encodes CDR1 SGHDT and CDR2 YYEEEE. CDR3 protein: CASSFGQGSGYTF. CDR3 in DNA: TGTGCCAGCAGTTTCGGACAGGGGTCTGGCTACACCTTC.

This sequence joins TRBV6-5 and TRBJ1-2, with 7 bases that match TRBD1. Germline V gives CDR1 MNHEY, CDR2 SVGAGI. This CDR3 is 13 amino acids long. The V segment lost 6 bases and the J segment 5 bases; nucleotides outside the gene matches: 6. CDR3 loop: CASRRDSKYGYTF. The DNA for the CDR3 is TGTGCCAGCAGACGGGACAGCAAATATGGCTACACCTTC.

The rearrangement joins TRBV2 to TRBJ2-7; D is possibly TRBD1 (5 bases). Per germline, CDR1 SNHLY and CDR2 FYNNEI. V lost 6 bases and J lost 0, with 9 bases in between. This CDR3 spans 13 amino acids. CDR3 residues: CASRETDSYEQYF. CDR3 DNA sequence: TGTGCCAGCAGGGAGACAGACTCCTACGAGCAGTACTTC.

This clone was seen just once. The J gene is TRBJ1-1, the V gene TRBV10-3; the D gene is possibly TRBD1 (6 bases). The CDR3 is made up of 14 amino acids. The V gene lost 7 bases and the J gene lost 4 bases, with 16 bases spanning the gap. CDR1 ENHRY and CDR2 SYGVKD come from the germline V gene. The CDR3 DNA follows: TGTGCCATCAACAACAGGGAGAGGAGCACTGAAGCTTTCTTT. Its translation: CAINNRERSTEAFF.

This CDR3 is CASSLVRSDTEAFF. DNA of the CDR3: TGTGCCAGCAGCTTGGTGAGGAGCGACACTGAAGCTTTCTTT. This chain joins TRBV7-2 and TRBJ1-1, with unresolved D. The V gene lost 3 bases and the J gene lost 3 bases, with 11 bases spanning the gap. The CDR3 is made up of 14 amino acids. Germline CDR1 reads SGHTA; CDR2 reads FQGNSA.

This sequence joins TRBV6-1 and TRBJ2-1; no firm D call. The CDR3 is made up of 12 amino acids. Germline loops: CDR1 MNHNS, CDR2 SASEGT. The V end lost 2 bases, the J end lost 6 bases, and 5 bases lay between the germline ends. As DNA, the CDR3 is TGTGCCAGCAGTGAATGGCCCAATGAGCAGTTCTTC. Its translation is CASSEWPNEQFF.